Listed below are T cell receptor beta chains from one sample, sequenced in a study of cytomegalovirus exposure and HLA in healthy donors. Assay: immunoSEQ multiplex PCR; the TCRdb copy retains only in-frame clones and omits some. The data contain 85,000 to 90,000 clones, about 85% of them singletons. The sequencing input was PBMCs. The receptors stem from a man aged 40-55 years in good health and CMV-seropositive. CDR3s include the opening cysteine and the closing phenylalanine or tryptophan. A D gene is named only where the DNA matches it firmly. Some rows mark clone size as missing; the rest say once, few, many or name a class of expanded clone.

TRBJ2-3	TRBV6-5	.	.	CASSSPGNKVGDTQYF	TGTGCCAGCAGTTCCCCGGGTAATAAGGTCGGGGATACGCAGTATTTT
TRBJ2-5	TRBV11-1	.	TRBD1	CASSFRDRKETQYF	TGTGCCAGCAGCTTCCGGGACAGAAAAGAGACCCAGTACTTC
TRBJ2-7	TRBV15	.	TRBD1	CAIGPGQVPYEQYF	TGTGCCATCGGGCCGGGACAGGTCCCATACGAGCAGTACTTC
TRBJ1-1	TRBV28	.	.	CAICLSMNTEAFF	TGTGCCATATGTCTGTCTATGAACACTGAAGCTTTCTTT
TRBJ2-1	TRBV5-1	.	.	CASSRGGGNNEQFF	TGCGCCAGCAGTAGAGGCGGAGGAAACAATGAGCAGTTCTTC
TRBJ1-5	TRBV19	.	TRBD1	CASSATGDLQPQHF	TGTGCCAGTAGTGCAACAGGGGACCTCCAGCCCCAGCATTTT
TRBJ2-5	TRBV7-9	.	TRBD2	CASSLRLAGGFETQYF	TGTGCCAGCAGCCTGCGACTAGCGGGGGGGTTCGAGACCCAGTACTTC
TRBJ2-3	TRBV6-4	.	.	CASSSGGRLTDTQYF	TGTGCCAGCAGTTCTGGTGGCAGGCTCACAGATACGCAGTATTTT
TRBJ2-7	TRBV4-1	.	TRBD1	CASSPRTGGSSEQYF	TGCGCCAGCAGCCCTAGGACAGGGGGTTCTTCCGAGCAGTACTTC
TRBJ1-2	TRBV27	.	.	CATRADLDYGYTF	TGTGCCACCCGAGCTGATCTGGACTATGGCTACACCTTC
TRBJ2-7	TRBV27	.	.	CASSLSTFALRYEQYF	TGTGCCAGCAGTTTATCTACTTTTGCACTCCGCTACGAGCAGTACTTC
TRBJ1-6	TRBV27	once	.	CASSLTRLGGSPLHF	TGTGCCAGCAGTTTGACTAGGTTGGGCGGTTCACCCCTCCACTTT
TRBJ1-1	TRBV29-1	.	.	CSAPGLGGTEAFF	TGCAGCGCCCCGGGCCTCGGGGGAACTGAAGCTTTCTTT
TRBJ2-6	TRBV15	once	.	CATSRDPPGSGSSGANVLTF	TGTGCCACCAGCAGAGATCCCCCAGGGTCAGGGTCCTCTGGGGCCAACGTCCTGACTTTC
TRBJ1-3	TRBV7-8	.	.	CASSSQGNSGNTIYF	TGTGCCAGCAGCTCTCAGGGCAACTCTGGAAACACCATATATTTT